The T cell receptor beta chain under discussion was sequenced for a study of cytomegalovirus exposure and HLA in healthy donors (dated by TCRdb to about 2017). Concerning the study at large: In an earlier analysis of around 540 of the donors, around 300 Gb of sequence data and approximately 100 million unique TCR beta sequences from 180 million or so T cells were reported. An early release covering roughly 600 HLA-typed donors comprised about 300 gigabases of sequencing data and tens of millions of unique TCR sequences. A later genetic analysis used genome-wide SNP genotypes for about 60% of the 666 donors, treating that subset as a discovery cohort. The study combined high-throughput TCR immunosequencing, statistical association of individual TCRs with disease status, and machine learning to predict cytomegalovirus infection status. Four or five DR-DQ haplotypes were handled as single units for association and clustering because linkage in the cohort was strong. Alongside the repertoire data, information on donor age, sex, ethnicity and CMV serostatus was compiled. The study profiled the T cell repertoires of around 700 subjects by immunosequencing and related them to cytomegalovirus serostatus. Besides the first cohort of 550 to 750 subjects, a separate validation cohort made up of some 110 different subjects was used. To decide whether each TCR beta V gene segment behaved as functional or pseudogenic, an earlier analysis of several hundred of the donors relied on high-throughput TCR beta sequencing. Across about 370 genotyped donors of the cohort, an average of roughly 200,000 unique TCR beta nucleotide sequences per donor were sequenced, and approximately 17% of those sequences were non-productive. A later analysis re-examined previously published TCR beta repertoires from more than 600 donors and added high-resolution HLA genotyping to investigate patterns of TCR occurrence. The study aimed to test whether cataloging public T cell receptors could reveal signatures of past pathogen exposure. Of the roughly 400 genotyped donors, over 65% fell in the genetic ancestry cluster associated with self-reported Caucasian donors. The later analysis used no new phenotypic data to find candidate immune exposures, relying instead on TCR beta sequences and their occurrence across donors. Every discovery cohort repertoire had been produced on one sequencing platform. Class I and class II HLA loci were covered by the typing at four-digit resolution. Typing coverage differed by locus: A, B, C, DRB1 and DQB1 were typed in about 620-640 donors, DQA1 in 522, DPA1 in around 580, and DPB1 in roughly 450. Beyond this particular receptor, the publication reports: The 87-base-pair reads could not distinguish some IMGT-functional V segments, including TRBV6-2 and TRBV6-3, so those segments were excluded. A further reported finding was that TCR beta sequences accurately predicted the HLA-A and HLA-B alleles for most subjects in the first cohort. The study listed 170 or so TCR beta chains as associated with cytomegalovirus. When HLA alleles, especially DR and DQ, strongly co-occurred, attributing TCR associations to individual alleles was difficult. A cluster of highly shared sequence variants was judged likely to represent a technical artifact of the sequencing pipeline. According to a later analysis, parvovirus B19, influenza, CMV and Epstein-Barr virus appeared linked to several top co-occurrence clusters. It was suggested by the authors that the approach could potentially be generalized to other disease states and immunological phenotypes. Compared with equally common non-associated chains, HLA-associated TCR beta chains in a later analysis were more clonally expanded and had lower generation probabilities. In a later analysis, 16,951 TCR beta sequences were associated with specific HLA alleles at a false discovery rate of 0.05. In a later analysis, the rate of TCR association differed among HLA loci, with DRB1 alleles having the most associated TCRs and HLA-C alleles having the fewest. Three of the identified cytomegalovirus-associated TCR beta chains were confirmed in vitro to be specific for cytomegalovirus antigens. A later analysis found that most CMV-associated TCR beta chains appeared HLA-restricted, with HLA associations seemingly driven largely by CMV exposure. While some public TCRs were present in many individuals, most TCR sequences turned up only very rarely across donors. Correlated functional status among segregating V segments might be attributable to linkage disequilibrium, but an unknown experimental factor could not be ruled out. Only TCR beta chains were sequenced in this cohort, and the absence of alpha or paired-chain data limited detectable features. The presence/absence analyses assumed that sequencing depth was roughly uniform across donors, and that assumption may not be true. According to a later genetic analysis, donors in an Asian-associated ancestry cluster had fewer N-insertions in productive TCRs than the approximately 670-donor mean. Because HLA typing was missing for some donors at each locus, association tests included only the typed subset. A later genetic analysis associated a missense DCLRE1C variant with V-gene and J-gene trimming of TCR beta chains, and an independent cohort replicated the association. In an earlier analysis of 587 of the donors, most TCR beta V segments appeared in productive rearrangements about 90% or about 30% of the time, broadly matching IMGT annotations. The earlier analysis of about 600 of the donors excluded 15 to 20 rarely observed V segments, including chromosome 9 orphons, because counts were too low. The classifier was reported to diagnose cytomegalovirus status with high specificity and sensitivity in both the original and validation cohorts. CMV serostatus was the only immune exposure information available for the cohort.

The method behind the library was the immunoSEQ multiplex PCR assay. For the multiplex PCR, a mixture combining 60 forward primers for TCR Vbeta segments and 13 reverse primers for TCR Jbeta segments was used. The CDR3 region of rearranged TCR beta genes was amplified from genomic DNA by a multiplex PCR assay. On the Illumina HiSeq System, the amplified TCR beta libraries were sequenced as 87-base-pair reads. As for the original processing: A later analysis counted tens of millions of unique TCR beta chains across the 666 repertoires, and approximately 11 million of these chains were shared by at least two donors. To remove PCR and sequencing errors, raw reads were error-corrected and collapsed into unique sequences using a nearest-neighbor algorithm that merged closely related sequences. To assign V, D and J gene segments, CDR3 sequences were aligned to IMGT reference sequences. For a sequence to be retained, at least a six-nucleotide match to both a V gene segment and a J gene segment was required. Rearrangements were classified as productive when the CDR3 lacked stop codons and remained in frame with V and J, and all other rearrangements were classified as non-productive. Following IMGT convention, CDR3 was defined as the stretch from the second conserved V-encoded cysteine to the conserved J-encoded phenylalanine. The earlier analysis of about 530 of the donors excluded any sequence lacking an unambiguous match to a single V gene segment. In an earlier analysis of more than 500 of the donors, a V segment was called functional when productive rearrangements were above 56.7%, and segregating when the standard deviation between donors exceeded 5%. To diagnose cytomegalovirus status from the catalog of TCR beta chain sequences, a statistical classification framework was built. In a later analysis, V and J genes were assigned by comparing TCR nucleotide sequences against IMGT/GENE-DB human TR gene sequences. In a later analysis, CDR3 sequences and most-parsimonious VDJ recombination scenarios were assigned using the TCRdist pipeline. In a later analysis, each TCR beta chain was defined by its CDR3 amino acid sequence together with its V-gene family, and reads lacking a unique V-gene family were excluded. As a way to deal with suspected cross-contamination and a sequencing artifact, a later analysis dropped roughly 620 nucleotide sequences that were highly shared and had low generation probability. In a later analysis, a clonal expansion index for each public chain was calculated from normalized within-repertoire ranks of inferred template counts. In a later analysis, generation probabilities were computed using a VDJ recombination model fitted to out-of-frame rearrangements, and the results were checked against IGoR. A later analysis scored TCR-TCR, TCR-HLA and TCR-CMV co-occurrence with hypergeometric tests, applying a repertoire-size bias correction to TCR pairs. False discovery rates were estimated in a later analysis by permuting HLA or CMV assignments 20 times. In a later analysis, co-occurring TCRs were grouped with DBSCAN, and TCRdist sequence similarity was added when clustering was performed within HLA-allele-positive subsets. Repertoires with fewer than 30,000 or more than 120,000 public chains were left out of co-occurrence clustering, as were a handful of repertoires with anomalous nucleotide sharing. The table comes from immuneACCESS by way of TCRdb, which keeps in-frame sequences with V and J called. Part of the clones is missing from these tables; in studies checked, under half for an unresolved V gene and the rest for unknown reasons. Clone size and V and J calls were adopted from that table, with D and trimming inferred from the DNA. Counted in this sample were over 150,000 clones; approximately 80% of them appeared once. Approximately 6.8% of the sample rests with the top ten.

As concerns this clone: The antigen it recognizes is unknown. No clone much larger than this one lies a single base away; base qualities are absent.

CDR1 and CDR2, looked up from the germline V gene (reference sequence), are GTSNPN and SVGIG. A distance of 16 bases separates the germline ends of V and J, which lose 0 bases and 4 bases respectively. The CDR3 has 16 amino acids, counting the end cysteine and phenylalanine. Of all the DNA, just the CDR3 is kept, 48 bases in frame from base 1. The cohort comprised approximately 700 healthy bone marrow donors. Cohort members were all nominally healthy when sampled, although unrecorded immune exposures were likely present. The donor was CMV seropositive and belonged to the group of 250 to 300 seropositive cohort members. A peripheral blood sample was collected from each donor, and TCR beta sequencing was performed on peripheral blood mononuclear cells. Genomic DNA was extracted from the blood cell samples with the Qiagen DNeasy Blood Extraction Kit.

The sample consisted of PBMCs. The rearranged segments are TRBV30 and TRBJ1-3; TRBD1 is a possible D gene, resting on 6 matching bases. The receptor comes from a man aged 30 to 39 in good health and CMV-seropositive. The CDR3 protein: CAWSVRGGANGNTIYF. The DNA is TGTGCCTGGAGTGTACGGGGGGGCGCCAACGGAAACACCATATATTTT.